A single sample gave rise to the 25 T cell receptor beta chains below, sequenced in a study of T cells in Graves' hyperthyroidism and ophthalmopathy. Amplified regions were TCR beta CDR3 sequences from RNA transcripts. RT-PCR in the first round (using the HTBI primer set) targeted the TCR CDR3. TCRdb re-derived calls from the multiplex PCR reads in MiXCR, one entry per CDR3 protein. There are over 400,000 distinct CDR3 sequences in the sample; under 25% occur only once, and about half lies in the top ten. The sequencing input was blood. Receptor source: a woman in her seventies with Graves' ophthalmopathy.

The table lists this clonotype with a few counts. The chain couples TRBV20-1 to TRBJ1-1; D might be TRBD1 (5 bases). V dropped 3 bases and J dropped 0 bases, with 20 bases sitting between them. This CDR3 spans 17 amino acids. The V gene's germline CDR1 is DFQATT and CDR2 SNEGSKA (reference sequence). Here the CDR3 reads CSARKLGGTLVNTEAFF. The CDR3 coding sequence is TGCAGTGCTAGGAAGTTGGGGGGGACGCTGGTGAACACTGAAGCTTTCTTT.

This clonotype occurred a few times. This chain's CDR3 is CASSFRAGNGYTF. CDR3 nucleotide sequence: TGTGCCAGCAGCTTTCGAGCCGGGAATGGCTACACCTTC. The chain carries TRBV7-2 and TRBJ1-2; no clear D. Trimming removed 3 bases from V and 6 bases from J, with 11 bases in between. Germline V gene data show CDR1 as SGHTA and CDR2 as FQGNSA. This CDR3 has 13 residues.

This clonotype was picked up many times. V and J are TRBV6-6 and TRBJ2-3; a possible D gene is TRBD2 (5 bases). The V and J ends lost 2 bases and 2 bases respectively, with 11 bases between them. Germline loops: CDR1 MNHNY, CDR2 SVGAGI (reference sequence). CDR3 length: 15 amino acids. CDR3 sequence: CASSYQGRLTDTQYF. CDR3 in DNA: TGTGCCAGCAGTTACCAAGGGAGACTCACAGATACGCAGTATTTT.

The rearrangement joins TRBV10-3 to TRBJ2-5; no firm D call. This CDR3 is 16 amino acids long. Germline CDR1 reads ENHRY; CDR2 reads SYGVKD. V lost 1 base and J 5 bases, leaving 17 bases between the germline ends. The CDR3 is CAISEFDVPSMETQYF. The CDR3, as DNA: TGTGCCATCAGTGAGTTCGATGTCCCCTCGATGGAGACCCAGTACTTC.

This clonotype appeared many times. The chain joins TRBV7-2 to TRBJ2-5, with D possibly TRBD2 on 7 matching bases. Trimming cost V 1 base and J 7 bases, with 16 bases left between them. CDR1 SGHTA and CDR2 FQGNSA come from the germline V gene. CDR3 length equals 15 residues. DNA of the CDR3: TGTGCCAGCAGCTTAGGGGGGGGCAGTGAGAGGACCCAGTACTTC. Amino acids: CASSLGGGSERTQYF.

This clonotype appeared a single time. Without the conserved terminal phenylalanine or tryptophan, this CDR3 likely stems from a read error. The rearrangement joins TRBV27 to TRBJ2-7, with 7 positions matching TRBD1. After removal of 2 bases from V and 5 bases from J, the junction contained 6 bases not matched to a gene. Germline CDR1 MNHEY, CDR2 SMNVEV (reference sequence). The CDR3 totals 14 residues. CDR3 residues: CASSLIQGSNEQYL. The CDR3 nucleotides read TGTGCCAGCAGTTTAATACAGGGGTCTAACGAGCAGTACCTC.

The chain joins TRBV12-3 or TRBV12-4 to TRBJ2-3, with D perhaps matching TRBD2 (5 bases). This CDR3 region has 13 residues. V lost 5 bases, J lost 6 bases, and 12 bases lay in between. The CDR3: CASSPPGMDTQYF. The CDR3 DNA sequence: TGTGCCAGCAGTCCCCCCGGGATGGATACGCAGTATTTT.

This clonotype turned up a few times. The V gene is TRBV5-1, the J gene TRBJ1-2; D remains unclear. Trimming removed 2 bases at V and 0 bases at J, with 8 bases between. The CDR3 runs to 14 residues. CDR1 is SGHRS, CDR2 YFSETQ, per germline. The CDR3 sequence: CASSFSGTNYGYTF. The CDR3 region has the DNA TGCGCCAGCAGCTTCTCGGGAACTAACTATGGCTACACCTTC. Supplemented by reference TRBV5-1 and TRBJ1-2, the full variable domain reads KAGVTQTPRYLIKTRGQQVTLSCSPISGHRSVSWYQQTPGQGLQFLFEYFSETQRNKGNFPGRFSGRQFSNSRSEMNVSTLELGDSALYLCASSFSGTNYGYTFGSGTRLTVV.

The genes are TRBV15 and TRBJ2-5; D unresolved. Looked up from germline, CDR1 is LNHNV and CDR2 is YYDKDF (reference sequence). The CDR3 is made up of 14 amino acids. Between the trimmed V and J ends, which lost 3 bases and 2 bases, there was a span of 10 bases. The CDR3, as DNA: TGTGCCACCAGCAGTTCGGGTTATCAAGAGACCCAGTACTTC. This codes for CATSSSGYQETQYF.

This clonotype came up a few times. V and J are TRBV5-4 and TRBJ2-7; D not certain. V was clipped by 2 bases and J by 4 bases, with 19 bases between them. The V gene's germline CDR1 is SGHNT and CDR2 YYREEE (reference sequence). The CDR3 runs to 16 residues. In nucleotides, the CDR3 is TGTGCCAGCAGCTTTCGTGGCTTGTCGATTCCTTACGAGCAGTACTTC. This gives the protein CASSFRGLSIPYEQYF.

The V and J genes are TRBV20-1 and TRBJ2-7; D may correspond to TRBD1 or TRBD2 (6 bases each). V lost 5 bases and J lost 3, with 11 bases in between. Germline CDR1 reads DFQATT; CDR2 reads SNEGSKA (reference sequence). The CDR3 runs to 12 residues. CDR3 in DNA: TGCAGTGCTCCGCGGGACAACTACGAGCAGTACTTC. Amino acids: CSAPRDNYEQYF.

This clonotype came up many times. The rearrangement links TRBV10-3 to TRBJ1-1; D gene ambiguous. Germline loops: CDR1 ENHRY, CDR2 SYGVKD. V was cut by 4 bases and J by 4 bases, with 16 bases left in between. The CDR3 contains 15 residues. Here the CDR3 reads CAISGGIQEGTEAFF. Written as DNA, the CDR3 is TGTGCCATCAGTGGAGGCATTCAAGAGGGCACTGAAGCTTTCTTT.

This clonotype occurred many times. The chain recombines TRBV3-1 with TRBJ1-5, with a possible D match to TRBD1 (6 bases). The CDR3 contains 15 residues. The germline V gene has CDR1 LGHDT and CDR2 YNNKEL (reference sequence). V shed 0 bases and J shed 6 bases, with 12 bases lying between them. DNA for the CDR3: TGTGCCAGCAGCCAAGATGCTAGAGGGGGTCAGCCCCAGCATTTT. Protein product: CASSQDARGGQPQHF.

The V call is TRBV6-1, the J call TRBJ2-7; a weak D match, TRBD1 (7 bases). The CDR3 is 16 residues long. Trimming took off 3 bases at V and 3 bases at J, with 18 bases between the two ends. Germline V lookup: CDR1 MNHNS, CDR2 SASEGT. The CDR3 DNA reads as TGTGCCAGCAGTGACGGGGGTGGGACAGAGTACTACGAGCAGTACTTC. Its translation: CASSDGGGTEYYEQYF.

This chain joins TRBV19 and TRBJ2-2; possibly TRBD1 for D (5 bases). V was pared by 6 bases and J by 4 bases, with 18 bases between. The CDR3 sequence is 16 residues long. Germline CDR1 reads LNHDA; CDR2 reads SQIVND (reference sequence). The CDR3 nucleotides read TGTGCCAGTAGCCCCCACGGCAGGGCAGGCACCGGGGAGCTGTTTTTT. Protein sequence: CASSPHGRAGTGELFF.

This clonotype was observed a handful of times. The chain employs TRBV5-1 and TRBJ2-3; D not resolved. The CDR3 is 14 residues long. V gave up 0 bases and J gave up 9 bases, with 14 bases separating them. Germline V gene sequence: CDR1 SGHRS, CDR2 YFSETQ. The CDR3 bases are TGCGCCAGCAGCTTGGAGACCGACACGAGGACGCAGTATTTT. Protein: CASSLETDTRTQYF.

This sequence joins TRBV20-1 and TRBJ1-5; D not certain. This CDR3 is built from 14 residues. The V and J ends lost 3 bases and 9 bases respectively, with 18 bases between them. Germline CDR1 reads DFQATT; CDR2 reads SNEGSKA (reference sequence). In nucleotides, the CDR3 is TGCAGTGCTAGGATCCCCGGTTTCCTTGGGCCCCAGCATTTT. Its protein product is CSARIPGFLGPQHF.

The rearrangement links TRBV5-1 to TRBJ2-3, with TRBD2 matching 11 bases. After removal of 3 bases from V and 6 bases from J, the junction contained 9 bases not matched to a gene. The CDR3 runs 16 residues. The germline gives CDR1 SGHRS, CDR2 YFSETQ. DNA for the CDR3: TGCGCCAGCAGCTGGGGTAGCGGGAGGGCCGTGGATACGCAGTATTTT. It translates to CASSWGSGRAVDTQYF.

This clonotype was seen a handful of times. The chain couples TRBV5-1 to TRBJ1-1; 7 bases match TRBD1. The CDR3 totals 14 residues. Germline assignment: CDR1 SGHRS and CDR2 YFSETQ. Trimming took 6 bases from V and 0 from J; bases not matched to a gene: 5. The CDR3 spells CASTLGQMNTEAFF. CDR3 DNA sequence: TGCGCCAGCACTTTGGGACAGATGAACACTGAAGCTTTCTTT.

This clonotype was counted ten times or more. V is TRBV28 and J is TRBJ1-1; no definite D call. CDR3 length: 14 residues. Trimming shortened V by 3 bases and J by 0 bases, and 8 bases separated the two germline ends. The germline CDR1 and CDR2 sequences are MDHEN and SYDVKM. CDR3 in DNA: TGTGCCAGCAGTTTGCGGCAGATGAACACTGAAGCTTTCTTT. This codes for CASSLRQMNTEAFF.

This clonotype has just a few counts. The rearrangement joins TRBV7-9 to TRBJ2-1, with D tentatively TRBD2 (6 bases). Trimming shortened V by 1 base and J by 8 bases, and 18 bases separated the two germline ends. CDR3 length: 16 amino acids. Germline V CDR1 and CDR2: SEHNR, FQNEAQ (reference sequence). CDR3 nucleotide sequence: TGTGCCAGCAGCTTAGGGGGTGGCGGGAAACTCTATGAGCAGTTCTTC. Its protein product is CASSLGGGGKLYEQFF.

This clonotype was recorded many times. The junction and the germline gene differ at one end; a read error may be behind it. V and J are TRBV11-2 and TRBJ2-1, with D perhaps matching TRBD2 (6 bases). CDR1 and CDR2 (germline): SGHAT, FQNNGV. The CDR3 contains 15 residues. Here the CDR3 reads CASSLDTVAGHEQFF. CDR3 bases: TGTGCCAGCAGCCTAGATACGGTGGCGGGGCATGAGCAGTTCTTC.

Turning to this clonotype: A junction boundary mismatches the germline segment, possibly from a read error. This chain uses TRBV11-1 with TRBJ1-2, with a tentative D call TRBD1 (5 bases). Germline V gene lookup returns CDR1 SGHAT and CDR2 FQDESV (reference sequence). The CDR3 is made up of 13 amino acids. This chain's CDR3 is CASSLDQGHGCTF. The CDR3 DNA sequence: TGTGCCAGCAGCCTTGACCAGGGCCACGGCTGCACCTTC.

This clonotype was found many times. This chain joins TRBV2 and TRBJ1-1; D not resolved. Germline-derived CDR1 and CDR2 are SNHLY and FYNNEI. There are 14 residues in the CDR3. The ends were cut back, 6 bases at V and 4 bases at J, with 15 bases in the middle. The DNA for the CDR3 is TGTGCCAGCAGGGACGTAAGGGCGGGCACTGAAGCTTTCTTT. Protein: CASRDVRAGTEAFF.

Regarding this clonotype: A read error may be the cause here, since a much bigger clone is one base away. The chain employs TRBV18 and TRBJ2-1; the D is unclear. The CDR3 consists of 16 residues. Germline V gene lookup returns CDR1 KGHSH and CDR2 LQKENI. The CDR3 region is CASSPPVGFSYNEQLF. CDR3 sequence (DNA): TGTGCCAGCTCACCACCGGTGGGATTCTCCTACAATGAGCAGCTCTTC.